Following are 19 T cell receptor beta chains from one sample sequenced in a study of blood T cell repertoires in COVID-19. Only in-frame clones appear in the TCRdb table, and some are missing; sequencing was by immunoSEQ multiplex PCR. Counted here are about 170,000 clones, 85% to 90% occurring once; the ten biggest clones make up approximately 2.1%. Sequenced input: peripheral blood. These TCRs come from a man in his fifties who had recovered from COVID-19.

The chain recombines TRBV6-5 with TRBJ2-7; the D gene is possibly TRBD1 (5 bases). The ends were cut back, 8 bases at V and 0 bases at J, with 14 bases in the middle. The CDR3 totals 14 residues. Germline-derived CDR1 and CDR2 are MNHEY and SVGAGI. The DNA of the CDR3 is TGTGCCAGCCGGAAGGCACAGGTCTCCTACGAGCAGTACTTC. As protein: CASRKAQVSYEQYF.

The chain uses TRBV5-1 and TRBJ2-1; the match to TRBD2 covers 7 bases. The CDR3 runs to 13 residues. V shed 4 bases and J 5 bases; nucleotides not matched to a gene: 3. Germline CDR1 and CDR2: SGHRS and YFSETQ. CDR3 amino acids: CASSGGSHNEQFF. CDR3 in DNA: TGCGCCAGCAGCGGCGGGAGTCACAATGAGCAGTTCTTC. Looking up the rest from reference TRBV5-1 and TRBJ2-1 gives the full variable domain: KAGVTQTPRYLIKTRGQQVTLSCSPISGHRSVSWYQQTPGQGLQFLFEYFSETQRNKGNFPGRFSGRQFSNSRSEMNVSTLELGDSALYLCASSGGSHNEQFFGPGTRLTVL.

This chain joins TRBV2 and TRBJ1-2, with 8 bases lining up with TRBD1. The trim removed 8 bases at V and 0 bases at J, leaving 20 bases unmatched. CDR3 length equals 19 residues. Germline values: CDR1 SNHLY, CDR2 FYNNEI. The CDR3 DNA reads TGTGCCAGCGACGTGAGGGGCCCGGACAGGGTGCTATCTAACTATGGCTACACCTTC. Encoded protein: CASDVRGPDRVLSNYGYTF.

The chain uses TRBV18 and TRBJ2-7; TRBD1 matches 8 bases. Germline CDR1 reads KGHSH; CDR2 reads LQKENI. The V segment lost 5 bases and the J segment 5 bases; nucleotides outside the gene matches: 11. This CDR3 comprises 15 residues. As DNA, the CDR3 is TGTGCCAGCTCAACTATAGGCAGGGGGCAGAACGAGCAGTACTTC. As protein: CASSTIGRGQNEQYF.

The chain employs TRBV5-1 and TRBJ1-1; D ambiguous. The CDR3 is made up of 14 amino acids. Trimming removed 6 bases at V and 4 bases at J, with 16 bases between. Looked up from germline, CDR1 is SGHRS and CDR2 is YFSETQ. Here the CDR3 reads CASTPSEGSTEAFF. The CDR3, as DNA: TGCGCCAGCACCCCTTCTGAGGGAAGCACTGAAGCTTTCTTT.

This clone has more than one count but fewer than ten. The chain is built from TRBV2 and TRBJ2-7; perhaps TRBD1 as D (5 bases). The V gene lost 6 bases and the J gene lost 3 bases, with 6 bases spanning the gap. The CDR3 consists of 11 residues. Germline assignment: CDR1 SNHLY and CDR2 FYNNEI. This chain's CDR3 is CASSQGYEQYF. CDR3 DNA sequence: TGTGCCAGCAGCCAGGGCTACGAGCAGTACTTC.

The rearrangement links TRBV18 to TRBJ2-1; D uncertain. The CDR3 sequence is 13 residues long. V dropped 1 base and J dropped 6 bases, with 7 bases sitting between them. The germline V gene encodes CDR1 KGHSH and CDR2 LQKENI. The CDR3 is CASSPRQINEQFF. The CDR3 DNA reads TGTGCCAGCTCACCACGGCAAATCAATGAGCAGTTCTTC. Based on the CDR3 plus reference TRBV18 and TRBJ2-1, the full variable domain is NAGVMQNPRHLVRRRGQEARLRCSPMKGHSHVYWYRQLPEEGLKFMVYLQKENIIDESGMPKERFSAEFPKEGPSILRIQQVVRGDSAAYFCASSPRQINEQFFGPGTRLTVL.

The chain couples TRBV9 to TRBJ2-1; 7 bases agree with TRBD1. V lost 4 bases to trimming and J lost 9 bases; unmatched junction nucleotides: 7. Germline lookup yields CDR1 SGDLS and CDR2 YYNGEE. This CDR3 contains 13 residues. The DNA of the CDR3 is TGTGCCAGCAGCCCGACAGGGTCGGGTGAGCAGTTCTTC. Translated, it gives CASSPTGSGEQFF.

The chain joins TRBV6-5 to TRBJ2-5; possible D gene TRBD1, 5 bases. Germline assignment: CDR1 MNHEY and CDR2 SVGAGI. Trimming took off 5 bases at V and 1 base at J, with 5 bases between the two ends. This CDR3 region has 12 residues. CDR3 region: CASSRGQETQYF. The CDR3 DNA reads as TGTGCCAGCAGTAGGGGCCAAGAGACCCAGTACTTC.

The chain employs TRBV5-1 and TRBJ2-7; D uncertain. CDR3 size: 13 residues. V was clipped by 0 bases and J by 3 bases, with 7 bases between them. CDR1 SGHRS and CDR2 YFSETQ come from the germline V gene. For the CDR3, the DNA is TGCGCCAGCAGCTTGGTAACGGGCTACGAGCAGTACTTC. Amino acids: CASSLVTGYEQYF.

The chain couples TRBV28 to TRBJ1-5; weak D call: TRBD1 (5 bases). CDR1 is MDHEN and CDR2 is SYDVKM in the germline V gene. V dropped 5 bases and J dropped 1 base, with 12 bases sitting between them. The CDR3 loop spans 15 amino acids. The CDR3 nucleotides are TGTGCCAGCAGTGGACACGGGCGGAGCAATCAGCCCCAGCATTTT. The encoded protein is CASSGHGRSNQPQHF. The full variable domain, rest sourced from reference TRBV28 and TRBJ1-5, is DVKVTQSSRYLVKRTGEKVFLECVQDMDHENMFWYRQDPGLGLRLIYFSYDVKMKEKGDIPEGYSVSREKKERFSLILESASTNQTSMYLCASSGHGRSNQPQHFGDGTRLSIL.

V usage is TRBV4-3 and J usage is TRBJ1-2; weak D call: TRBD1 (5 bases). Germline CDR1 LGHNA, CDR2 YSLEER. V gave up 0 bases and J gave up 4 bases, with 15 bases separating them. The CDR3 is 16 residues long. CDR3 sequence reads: CASSQDRGGRVYGYTF. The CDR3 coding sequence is TGCGCCAGCAGCCAAGATAGGGGAGGGAGGGTCTATGGCTACACCTTC.

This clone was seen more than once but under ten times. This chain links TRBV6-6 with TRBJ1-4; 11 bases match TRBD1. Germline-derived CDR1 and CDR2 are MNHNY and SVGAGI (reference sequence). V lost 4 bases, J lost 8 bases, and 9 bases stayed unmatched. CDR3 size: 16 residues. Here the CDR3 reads CASSSIIGQGAEKLFF. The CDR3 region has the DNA TGTGCCAGCAGTTCCATCATAGGACAGGGGGCCGAAAAACTGTTTTTT.

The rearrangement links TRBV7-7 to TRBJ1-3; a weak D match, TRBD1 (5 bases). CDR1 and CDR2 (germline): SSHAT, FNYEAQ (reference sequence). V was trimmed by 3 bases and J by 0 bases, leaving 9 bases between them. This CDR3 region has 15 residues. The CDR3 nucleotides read TGTGCCAGCAGCTTTGACAGCAACTCTGGAAACACCATATATTTT. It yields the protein CASSFDSNSGNTIYF.

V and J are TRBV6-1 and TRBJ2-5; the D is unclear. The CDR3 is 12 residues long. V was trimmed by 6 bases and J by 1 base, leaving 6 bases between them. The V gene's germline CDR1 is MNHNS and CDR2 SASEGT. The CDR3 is CASSKFQETQYF. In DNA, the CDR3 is TGTGCCAGCAGCAAATTCCAAGAGACCCAGTACTTC.

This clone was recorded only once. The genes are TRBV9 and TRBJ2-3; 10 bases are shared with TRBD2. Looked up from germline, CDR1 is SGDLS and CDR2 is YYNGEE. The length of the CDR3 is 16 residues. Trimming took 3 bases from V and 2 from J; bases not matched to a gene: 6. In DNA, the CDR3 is TGTGCCAGCAGCGAGCCCCTAGCGGGGGTCACAGATACGCAGTATTTT. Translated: CASSEPLAGVTDTQYF. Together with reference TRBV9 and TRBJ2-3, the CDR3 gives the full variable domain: DSGVTQTPKHLITATGQRVTLRCSPRSGDLSVYWYQQSLDQGLQFLIQYYNGEERAKGNILERFSAQQFPDLHSELNLSSLELGDSALYFCASSEPLAGVTDTQYFGPGTRLTVL.

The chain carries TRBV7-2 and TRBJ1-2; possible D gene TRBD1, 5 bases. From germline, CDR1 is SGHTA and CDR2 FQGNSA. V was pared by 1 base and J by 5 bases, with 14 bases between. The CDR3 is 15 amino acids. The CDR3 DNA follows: TGTGCCAGCAGCTTAGGCTTGGGGGGGAGTTATGGCTACACCTTC. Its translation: CASSLGLGGSYGYTF.

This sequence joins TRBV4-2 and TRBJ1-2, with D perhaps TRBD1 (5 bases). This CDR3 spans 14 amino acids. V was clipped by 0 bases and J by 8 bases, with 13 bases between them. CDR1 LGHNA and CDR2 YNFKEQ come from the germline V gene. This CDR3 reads CASSQDPDRSGYTF. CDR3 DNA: TGTGCCAGCAGCCAAGACCCAGACAGAAGCGGCTACACCTTC.

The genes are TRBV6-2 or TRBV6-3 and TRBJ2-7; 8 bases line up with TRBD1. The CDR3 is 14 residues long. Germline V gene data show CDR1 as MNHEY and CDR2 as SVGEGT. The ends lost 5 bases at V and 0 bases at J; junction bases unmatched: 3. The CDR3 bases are TGTGCCAGCAGTAATACAGGGGGCTCCTACGAGCAGTACTTC. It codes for CASSNTGGSYEQYF.